The T cell receptor (beta chain) under discussion was sequenced for a study of beta chain features in type 1 diabetes. Expressed TCRB transcripts were sequenced because the isolated RNA had all been reverse transcribed beforehand. Repertoires were generated with immunoSEQ multiplex PCR, while TCRdb's copy carries only in-frame clones and drops some. The sample includes 860,000 or so clones, roughly 17% seen only once; the top ten take around 0.02%. There are a few counts of this clone. Its antigen is not identified. The authors obtained over 95% purity in all sorted populations. General study results and limits: VDJ junctions from type 1 diabetes patients carried fewer insertions and larger deletions.

Sequencing was carried out using naive CD4+ T cells from blood. The receptor was isolated from a woman younger than 30 in good health.

The CDR3 region is CASSSPSRGFGELFF. CDR3 nucleotide sequence: TGTGCCAGCAGCTCCCCGAGCAGGGGATTCGGGGAGCTGTTTTTT. V usage is TRBV7-9 and J usage is TRBJ2-2, with a weak D call TRBD1 (6 bases). The germline CDR1 and CDR2 sequences are SEHNR and FQNEAQ (reference sequence). The CDR3 covers 15 residues. Trimming removed 4 bases at V and 7 bases at J, with 16 bases between. Variable domain in full (rest from reference TRBV7-9 and TRBJ2-2): DTGVSQNPRHKITKRGQNVTFRCDPISEHNRLYWYRQTLGQGPEFLTYFQNEAQLEKSRLLSDRFSAERPKGSFSTLEIQRTEQGDSAMYLCASSSPSRGFGELFFGEGSRLTVL.